One sample yielded the 9 T cell receptor beta chains listed below, sequenced in a study of blood T cell repertoires in COVID-19. Assay: immunoSEQ multiplex PCR; the TCRdb copy retains only in-frame clones and omits some. The repertoire holds some 60,000 clones, 81% seen once, with 25% to 30% in the top ten. Specimen: peripheral blood. The source is a woman at least 80 years old with active or convalescent COVID-19.

This rearrangement joins TRBV7-9 to TRBJ2-7; tentatively, D is TRBD1 (5 bases). Trimming removed 6 bases at V and 2 bases at J, with 11 bases between. Germline V lookup: CDR1 SEHNR, CDR2 FQNEAQ (reference sequence). This CDR3 is 13 amino acids long. CDR3 sequence (DNA): TGTGCCAGCAGAGGTCCAGGGACCTACGAGCAGTACTTC. It specifies CASRGPGTYEQYF.

This rearrangement joins TRBV4-1 to TRBJ2-1; D may be TRBD1 (5 bases). V was pared by 6 bases and J by 5 bases, with 17 bases between. There are 15 residues in the CDR3. Germline V gives CDR1 MGHRA, CDR2 YSYEKL. The CDR3 sequence: CASSTQGMGNNEQFF. The CDR3 nucleotides are TGCGCCAGCAGTACGCAGGGAATGGGCAACAATGAGCAGTTCTTC.

The gene calls are TRBV19 and TRBJ2-1, with D possibly being TRBD1 (5 bases). Looked up from germline, CDR1 is LNHDA and CDR2 is SQIVND (reference sequence). Trimming cost V 5 bases and J 0 bases, with 14 bases left between them. The CDR3 has 16 amino acids. The CDR3 DNA reads TGTGCCAGTAGTCTATCAGGGCCTAGCTCCTACAATGAGCAGTTCTTC. Encoded protein: CASSLSGPSSYNEQFF.

V and J are TRBV7-2 and TRBJ2-3, with TRBD1 identical over 9 bases. Germline V CDR1 and CDR2: SGHTA, FQGNSA. The CDR3 spans 15 residues. The ends lost 0 bases at V and 3 bases at J; junction bases unmatched: 1. The CDR3 nucleotides read TGTGCCAGCAGCTTAGCGACAGGGGGTACAGATACGCAGTATTTT. Its protein is CASSLATGGTDTQYF.

This clone came up a few times. The chain recombines TRBV3-1 (or the pseudogene TRBV3-2) with TRBJ1-1; D is uncertain. Trimming pared 0 bases from V and 3 bases from J, leaving 11 bases between. The CDR3 is 15 residues long. Germline assignment: CDR1 LGHDT and CDR2 YNNKEL (reference sequence). The DNA for the CDR3 is TGTGCCAGCAGCCAAGAAGACATCATGCACACTGAAGCTTTCTTT. It codes for CASSQEDIMHTEAFF.

The chain carries TRBV19 and TRBJ2-1; the D gene is possibly TRBD1 (7 bases). V gave up 7 bases and J gave up 8 bases, with 30 bases separating them. The CDR3 is 18 residues long. Germline V gene sequence: CDR1 LNHDA, CDR2 SQIVND (reference sequence). The CDR3 DNA sequence: TGTGCCAGTATCGATACGGGGGTGGGGATAGGGGGCCGTGATGAGCAGTTCTTC. Its protein product is CASIDTGVGIGGRDEQFF.

This chain joins TRBV3-1 (or the pseudogene TRBV3-2) and TRBJ1-4; no clear D gene. V lost 4 bases and J lost 0, with 15 bases in between. This CDR3 contains 17 residues. Germline V lookup: CDR1 LGHDT, CDR2 YNNKEL (reference sequence). CDR3 residues: CASSPMGDPATNEKLFF. CDR3 nucleotide sequence: TGTGCCAGCAGCCCCATGGGCGACCCTGCAACTAATGAAAAACTGTTTTTT.

The chain is built from TRBV28 and TRBJ1-3; D unclear. Per the germline V gene, CDR1 is MDHEN and CDR2 is SYDVKM. The V gene lost 5 bases and the J gene lost 3 bases, with 5 bases spanning the gap. This CDR3 has 12 amino acids. This CDR3 is CASSGSGNTIYF. The CDR3 region has the DNA TGTGCCAGCAGTGGCAGTGGAAACACCATATATTTT.

The rearrangement uses TRBV6-5 and TRBJ1-4; possibly TRBD1 for D (6 bases). The CDR3 is made up of 13 amino acids. Germline V gene data show CDR1 as MNHEY and CDR2 as SVGAGI. Between the trimmed V and J ends, which lost 8 bases and 6 bases, there was a span of 13 bases. The CDR3 bases are TGTGCCAGCGGGGGGGCGCCCGATGAAAAACTGTTTTTT. Translating gives CASGGAPDEKLFF.